This entry features one T cell receptor (beta chain) sequence. Its antigen remains unknown. The source of the sample is a study of T cell repertoires in cytomegalovirus infection. Study as a whole: From public TCR beta signatures came an indication of both CMV infection and matching HLA type. General study findings and limits: Accumulated public TCR beta family frequency recognized individuals carrying CMV together with the relevant HLA. Ex vivo responses were dominated by HLA-C-restricted CMV-specific TCR beta clonotypes.

MiXCR, applied by TCRdb to the reads, yields one record per CDR3 protein. The sample consists of 500,000 or so distinct CDR3 sequences, 15% to 20% of them appearing once. There are 14 residues in the CDR3. Germline V gene data show CDR1 as DFQATT and CDR2 as SNEGSKA (reference sequence). This receptor was obtained from a human donor in good health (CMV status not recorded). Some clones in this sample may be carry-over from other donors' samples. The chain employs TRBV20-1 and TRBJ1-1; D ambiguous. Sequencing was carried out using CD8+ T cells from PBMCs. The CDR3 DNA reads as TGCGTGACGGCCCCCTGGACGGAGAACACTGAAGCTTTCTTT. Its translation: CVTAPWTENTEAFF.